Listed here is a single T cell receptor beta chain. Its matching antigen is unknown. The entry originates in a study of cytomegalovirus exposure and HLA in healthy donors. General study results and limits: Most subjects had HLA-A and HLA-B alleles reportedly predicted accurately by TCR beta sequences. Donors were assumed by presence/absence analyses to have roughly uniform sequencing depth.

Amplification used 60 Vbeta primers and 13 Jbeta primers. Method: immunoSEQ multiplex PCR; TCRdb's copy keeps in-frame clones and lacks some. The sample carries 120,000 or so clones, roughly 76% recorded once. Trimming removed 4 bases at V and 6 bases at J, with 12 bases between. The CDR3 runs to 13 residues. CDR1 SGHTA and CDR2 FQGNSA come from the germline V gene. The sample consisted of PBMCs. The gene calls are TRBV7-2 and TRBJ1-1; perhaps TRBD1 as D (6 bases). The receptor comes from a woman aged 45-60 years in good health and CMV-seronegative. The CDR3: CASSSTGSPEAFF. The DNA of the CDR3 is TGTGCCAGCAGCTCCACAGGGTCCCCTGAAGCTTTCTTT.